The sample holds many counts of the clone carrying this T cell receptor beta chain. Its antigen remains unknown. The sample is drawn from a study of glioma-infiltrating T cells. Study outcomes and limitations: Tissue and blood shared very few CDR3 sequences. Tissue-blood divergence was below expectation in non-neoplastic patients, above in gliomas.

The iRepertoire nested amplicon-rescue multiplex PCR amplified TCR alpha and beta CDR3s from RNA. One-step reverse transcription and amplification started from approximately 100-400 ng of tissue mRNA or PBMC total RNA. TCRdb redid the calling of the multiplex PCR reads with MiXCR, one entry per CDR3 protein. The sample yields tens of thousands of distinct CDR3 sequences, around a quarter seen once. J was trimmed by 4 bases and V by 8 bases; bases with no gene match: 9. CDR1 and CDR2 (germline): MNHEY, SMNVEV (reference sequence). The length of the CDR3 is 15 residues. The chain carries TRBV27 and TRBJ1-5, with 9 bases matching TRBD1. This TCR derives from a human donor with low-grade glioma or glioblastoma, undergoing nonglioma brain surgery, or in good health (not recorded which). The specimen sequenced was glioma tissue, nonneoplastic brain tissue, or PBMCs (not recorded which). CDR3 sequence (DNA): TGTGCCAGCTCAAACGCCGGGACAGGGAATCAGCCCCAGCATTTT. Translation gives CASSNAGTGNQPQHF.